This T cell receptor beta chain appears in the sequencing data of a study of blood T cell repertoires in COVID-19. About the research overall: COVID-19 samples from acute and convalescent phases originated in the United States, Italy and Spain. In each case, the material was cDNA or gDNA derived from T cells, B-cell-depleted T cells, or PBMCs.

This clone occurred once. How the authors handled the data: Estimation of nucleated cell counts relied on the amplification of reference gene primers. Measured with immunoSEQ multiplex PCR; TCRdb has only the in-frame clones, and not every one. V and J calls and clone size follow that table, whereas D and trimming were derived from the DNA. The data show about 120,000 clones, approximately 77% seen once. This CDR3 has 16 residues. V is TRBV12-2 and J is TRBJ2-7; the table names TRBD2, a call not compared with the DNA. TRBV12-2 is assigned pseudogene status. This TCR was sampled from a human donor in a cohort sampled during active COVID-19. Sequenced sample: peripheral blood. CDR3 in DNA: TGTGCAAGTCGCTTAGTGGTTAGCGGGGGTCCCTACGAGCAGTACTTC. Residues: CASRLVVSGGPYEQYF.